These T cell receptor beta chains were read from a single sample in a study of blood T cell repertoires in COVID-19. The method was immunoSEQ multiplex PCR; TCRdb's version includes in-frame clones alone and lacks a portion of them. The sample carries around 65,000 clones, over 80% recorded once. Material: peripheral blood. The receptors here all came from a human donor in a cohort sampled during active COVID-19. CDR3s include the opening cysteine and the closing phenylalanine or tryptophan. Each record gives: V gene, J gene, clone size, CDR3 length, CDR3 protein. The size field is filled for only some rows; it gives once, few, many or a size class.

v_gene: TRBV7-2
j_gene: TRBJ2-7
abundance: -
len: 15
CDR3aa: CASSAQGGMTYEQYF

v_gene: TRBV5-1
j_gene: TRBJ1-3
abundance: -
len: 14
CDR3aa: CASRGQGNGNTIYF

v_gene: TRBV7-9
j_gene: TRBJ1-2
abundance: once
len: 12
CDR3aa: CASGWDSYGYTF

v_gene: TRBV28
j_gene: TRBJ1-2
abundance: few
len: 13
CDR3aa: CASSFQGAYGYTF

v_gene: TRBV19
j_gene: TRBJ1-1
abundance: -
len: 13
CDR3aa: CASSIQENTEAFF

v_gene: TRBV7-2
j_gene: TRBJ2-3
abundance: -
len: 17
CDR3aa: CASSLIRAGANTDTQYF

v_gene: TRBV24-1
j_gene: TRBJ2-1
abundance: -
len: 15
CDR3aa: CATSDSGTGYNEQFF

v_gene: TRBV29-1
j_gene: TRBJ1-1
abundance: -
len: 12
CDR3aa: CSVGRGWTEAFF

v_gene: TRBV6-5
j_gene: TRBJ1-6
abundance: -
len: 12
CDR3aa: CASSPRVKPLHF

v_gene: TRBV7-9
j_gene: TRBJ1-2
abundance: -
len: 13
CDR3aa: CASSPGGGYGYTF

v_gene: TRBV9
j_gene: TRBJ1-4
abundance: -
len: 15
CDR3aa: CASSSNRGTNEKLFF

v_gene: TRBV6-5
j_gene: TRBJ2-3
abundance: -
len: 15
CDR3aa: CASSISRAPLDTQYF

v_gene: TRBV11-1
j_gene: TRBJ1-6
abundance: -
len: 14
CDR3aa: CASSLSSYNSPLHF

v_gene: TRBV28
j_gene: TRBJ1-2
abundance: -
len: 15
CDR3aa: CASSLPGQGNYGYTF

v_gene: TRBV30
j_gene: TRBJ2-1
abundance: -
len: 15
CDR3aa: CAWSVGSGVTSEQFF

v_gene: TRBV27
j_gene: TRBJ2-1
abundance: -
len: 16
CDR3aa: CASSRLRDWGVNEQFF

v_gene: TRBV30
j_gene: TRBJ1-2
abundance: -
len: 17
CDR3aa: CAWNFGTGPGANYGYTF

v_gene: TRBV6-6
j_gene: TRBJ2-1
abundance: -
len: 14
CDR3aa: CASKGENSYNEQFF

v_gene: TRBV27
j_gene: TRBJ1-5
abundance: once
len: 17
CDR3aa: CASSRDRSSGGNQPQHF

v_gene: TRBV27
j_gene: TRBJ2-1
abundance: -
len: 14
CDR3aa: CASSLRPGDNEQFF

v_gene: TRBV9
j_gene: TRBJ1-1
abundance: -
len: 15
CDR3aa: CASSVGNAEDTEAFF

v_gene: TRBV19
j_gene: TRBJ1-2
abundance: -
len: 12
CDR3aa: CASSTLGHGYTF

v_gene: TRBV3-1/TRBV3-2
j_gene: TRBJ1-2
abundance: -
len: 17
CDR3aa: CASSPRGTDSSNYGYTF

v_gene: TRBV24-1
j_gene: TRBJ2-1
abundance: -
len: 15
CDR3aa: CATSPGQGTSNEQFF

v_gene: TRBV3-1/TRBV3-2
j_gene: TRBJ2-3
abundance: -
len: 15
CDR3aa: CASSQWQGSTDTQYF

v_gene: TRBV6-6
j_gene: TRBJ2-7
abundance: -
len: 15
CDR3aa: CASSYPGTGAYEQYF

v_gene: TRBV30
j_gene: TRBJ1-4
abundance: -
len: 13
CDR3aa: CAWTTGVVEKLFF

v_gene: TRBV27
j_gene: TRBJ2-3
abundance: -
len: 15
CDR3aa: CASTSAGADTDTQYF

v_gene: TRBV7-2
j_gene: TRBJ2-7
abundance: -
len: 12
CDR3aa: CASSVNRVEQYF

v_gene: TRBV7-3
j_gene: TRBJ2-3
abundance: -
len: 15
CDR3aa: CASSLSGTGFYTQYF

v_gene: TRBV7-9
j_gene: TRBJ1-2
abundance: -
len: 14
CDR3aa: CASSRGQTSYGYTF

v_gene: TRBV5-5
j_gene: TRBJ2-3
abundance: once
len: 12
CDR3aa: CASSSGGQAQYF

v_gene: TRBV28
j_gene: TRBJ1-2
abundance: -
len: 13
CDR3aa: CASSLDRVHGYTF

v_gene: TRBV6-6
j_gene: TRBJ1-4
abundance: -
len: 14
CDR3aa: CASKDQGDNEKLFF

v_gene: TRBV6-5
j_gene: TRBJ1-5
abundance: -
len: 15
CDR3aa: CASSSTHVSNQPQHF

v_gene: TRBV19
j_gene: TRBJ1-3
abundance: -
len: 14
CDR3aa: CASSMRESGNTIYF

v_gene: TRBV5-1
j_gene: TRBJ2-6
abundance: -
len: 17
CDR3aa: CASSWDRGPSGANVLTF

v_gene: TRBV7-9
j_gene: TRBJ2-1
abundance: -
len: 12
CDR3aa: CASSLSRGEQFF

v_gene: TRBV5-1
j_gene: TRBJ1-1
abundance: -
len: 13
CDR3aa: CASRGRENTEAFF

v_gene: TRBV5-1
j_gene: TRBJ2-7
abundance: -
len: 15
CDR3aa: CASSLDRGSSYEQYF

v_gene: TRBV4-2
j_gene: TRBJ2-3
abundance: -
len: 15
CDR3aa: CASTLRTSGTDTQYF

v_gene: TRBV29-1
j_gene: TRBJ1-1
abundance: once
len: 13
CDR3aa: CSARSGVGTEAFF

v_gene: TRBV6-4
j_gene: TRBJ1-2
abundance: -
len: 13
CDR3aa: CASSGVAGYGYTF

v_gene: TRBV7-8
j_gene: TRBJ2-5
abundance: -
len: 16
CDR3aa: CASSQGASAYQETQYF

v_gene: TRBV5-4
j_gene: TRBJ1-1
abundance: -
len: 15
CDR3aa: CASSARTGGNTEAFF

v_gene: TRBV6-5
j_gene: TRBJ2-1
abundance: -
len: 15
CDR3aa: CASKIQGRNYNEQFF

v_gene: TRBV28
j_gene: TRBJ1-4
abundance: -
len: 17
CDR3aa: CASSLFPGLFLNEKLFF

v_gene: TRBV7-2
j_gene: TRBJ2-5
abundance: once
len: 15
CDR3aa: CASSFLAGAQETQYF

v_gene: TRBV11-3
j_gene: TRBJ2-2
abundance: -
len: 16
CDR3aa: CASSLVGTAYTGELFF

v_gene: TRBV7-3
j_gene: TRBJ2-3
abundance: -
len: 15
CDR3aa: CASSLFGGSTDTQYF

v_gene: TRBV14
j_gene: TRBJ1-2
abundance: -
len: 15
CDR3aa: CASSQARGANYGYTF

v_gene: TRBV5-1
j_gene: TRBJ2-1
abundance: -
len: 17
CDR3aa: CASSFSPPGQGNYEQFF

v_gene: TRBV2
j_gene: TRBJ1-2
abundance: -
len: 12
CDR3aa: CASSVTGGGYTF

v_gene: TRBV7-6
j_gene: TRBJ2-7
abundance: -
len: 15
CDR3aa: CASSKQEGGTYEQYF

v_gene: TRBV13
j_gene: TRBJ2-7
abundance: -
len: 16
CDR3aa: CASSGLLAGGLLEQYF

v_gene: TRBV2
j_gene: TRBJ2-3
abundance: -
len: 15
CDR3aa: CASSEYGGDTDTQYF

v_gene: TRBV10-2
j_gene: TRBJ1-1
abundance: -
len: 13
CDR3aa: CASSRQGKDRAFF